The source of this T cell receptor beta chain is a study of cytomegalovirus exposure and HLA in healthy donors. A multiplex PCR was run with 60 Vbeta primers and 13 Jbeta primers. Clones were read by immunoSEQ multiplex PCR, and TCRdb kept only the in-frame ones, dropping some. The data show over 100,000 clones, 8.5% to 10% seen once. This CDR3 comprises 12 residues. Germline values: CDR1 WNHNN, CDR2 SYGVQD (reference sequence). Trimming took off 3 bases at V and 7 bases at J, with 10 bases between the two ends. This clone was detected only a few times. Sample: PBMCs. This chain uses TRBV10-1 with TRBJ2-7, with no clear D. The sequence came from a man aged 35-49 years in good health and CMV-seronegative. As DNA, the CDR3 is TGCGCCAGCAGTGACCCGGTTGGTGAGCAGTACTTC. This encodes CASSDPVGEQYF.